Following are 16 T cell receptor beta chains from one sample sequenced in a study of blood T cell repertoires in COVID-19. Data came from immunoSEQ multiplex PCR; TCRdb stores just in-frame clones and leaves some out. The repertoire holds over 250,000 clones, with 90% as singletons. The specimen sequenced was peripheral blood. The receptors come from a woman in her forties or fifties with COVID-19, enrolled during active disease.

The chain joins TRBV5-6 to TRBJ2-2, with D possibly matching TRBD2 (5 bases). The CDR3 is 17 residues long. Germline lookup yields CDR1 SGHDT and CDR2 YYEEEE. The V end was cut by 4 bases, the J end by 2 bases, with 18 bases between. The CDR3 DNA reads as TGTGCCAGCAGCACATTGGGTGGGAGACCTAACACCGGGGAGCTGTTTTTT. It is translated as CASSTLGGRPNTGELFF.

This chain links TRBV7-2 with TRBJ1-3, with TRBD1 matching over 7 bases. The CDR3 spans 15 residues. CDR1 is SGHTA, CDR2 FQGNSA, per germline. Losses at the gene ends were 1 base for V and 4 bases for J; bases not matched to a gene: 4. The DNA for the CDR3 is TGTGCCAGCAGCTTAGTACAGGGGTCCGGAAACACCATATATTTT. Translating it yields CASSLVQGSGNTIYF.

This chain connects TRBV3-1 (or the pseudogene TRBV3-2) to TRBJ2-2, with TRBD2 matching over 7 bases. V was pared by 1 base and J by 6 bases, with 8 bases of the junction left unmatched. Germline V lookup: CDR1 LGHDT, CDR2 YNNKEL (reference sequence). The CDR3 contains 16 residues. The CDR3 loop reads CASSQVKAGIPGELFF. Written as DNA, the CDR3 is TGTGCCAGCAGCCAAGTGAAAGCGGGAATCCCCGGGGAGCTGTTTTTT.

CDR3 amino acids: CASSQLRETTYEQYF. The CDR3 nucleotides are TGTGCCAGCAGCCAACTCCGGGAAACTACCTACGAGCAGTACTTC. This sequence joins TRBV14 and TRBJ2-7, with a weak D call TRBD2 (5 bases). CDR1 SGHDN and CDR2 FVKESK come from the germline V gene. V gave up 2 bases and J gave up 2 bases, with 13 bases separating them. The length of the CDR3 is 15 residues.

The rearrangement uses TRBV7-2 and TRBJ2-3, with a possible D match to TRBD2 (5 bases). V lost 5 bases and J lost 4, with 19 bases in between. Germline V gene sequence: CDR1 SGHTA, CDR2 FQGNSA. The CDR3 contains 16 residues. DNA for the CDR3: TGTGCCAGCAGCCCCCGGCAACTAGGGATCTCAGATACGCAGTATTTT. This codes for CASSPRQLGISDTQYF.

The chain joins TRBV6-6 to TRBJ2-7; maybe TRBD1 (6 bases). Trimming left V 5 bases short and J 4 bases short, with 15 bases between. The germline V gene has CDR1 MNHNY and CDR2 SVGAGI (reference sequence). This CDR3 is 14 amino acids long. CDR3 DNA sequence: TGTGCCAGCAGTAGCCGGGACATCTTGTACGAGCAGTACTTC. Its protein is CASSSRDILYEQYF.

V gene TRBV18 combines with J gene TRBJ2-7; the D gene is possibly TRBD1 (6 bases). CDR1 KGHSH and CDR2 LQKENI come from the germline V gene. The CDR3 extends over 14 amino acids. V was cut by 0 bases and J by 3 bases, with 9 bases left in between. This CDR3 reads CASSPPGQIYEQYF. CDR3 coding DNA: TGTGCCAGCTCACCACCAGGACAGATCTACGAGCAGTACTTC.

Of note for this clone: The identical CDR3 is also encoded by other nucleotide sequences in the sample. The V and J genes are TRBV6-5 and TRBJ1-2; the D is unclear. The CDR3 is made up of 13 amino acids. CDR1 MNHEY and CDR2 SVGAGI come from the germline V gene. The germline V and J ends were trimmed by 2 bases and 2 bases, with 6 bases remaining between them. Written as DNA, the CDR3 is TGTGCCAGCAGTTACGGCCAAAACTATGGCTACACCTTC. Translated, it gives CASSYGQNYGYTF.

The chain combines TRBV30 with TRBJ2-3; the match to TRBD1 covers 7 bases. The CDR3 length is 15 residues. V dropped 2 bases and J dropped 5; count of bases not matched to a gene: 10. Germline lookup yields CDR1 GTSNPN and CDR2 SVGIG (reference sequence). The CDR3 region is CAWSKGTVVGDTQYF. The CDR3 DNA is TGTGCCTGGAGTAAAGGGACAGTCGTTGGAGATACGCAGTATTTT.

The chain joins TRBV7-2 to TRBJ1-2, with 8 positions matching TRBD1. Germline CDR1 is SGHTA and CDR2 is FQGNSA. V gave up 0 bases and J gave up 1 base; unmatched junction bases: 1. The CDR3 contains 15 residues. For the CDR3, the DNA is TGTGCCAGCAGCTTAGCGACAGGGGTTAACTATGGCTACACCTTC. Protein sequence: CASSLATGVNYGYTF.

This clone was counted once. CDR3 sequence: CASSHFPAGHGELFF. The CDR3 nucleotides read TGCGCCAGCAGCCACTTCCCGGCGGGGCACGGGGAGCTGTTTTTT. The chain recombines TRBV4-1 with TRBJ2-2; D is possibly TRBD2 (6 bases). The CDR3 totals 15 residues. CDR1 MGHRA and CDR2 YSYEKL come from the germline V gene. Trimming shortened V by 3 bases and J by 7 bases, and 15 bases separated the two germline ends.

V is TRBV19 and J is TRBJ1-5; a weak D match, TRBD1 (6 bases). The CDR3 has 17 residues. Germline CDR1 LNHDA, CDR2 SQIVND (reference sequence). V was shortened by 1 base and J by 6 bases, with 19 bases between the two germline ends. CDR3: CASSIGSGARVGQPQHF. CDR3 nucleotide sequence: TGTGCCAGTAGTATAGGATCAGGGGCGCGGGTCGGTCAGCCCCAGCATTTT. Full variable domain (outside the CDR3, taken from reference TRBV19 and TRBJ1-5): DGGITQSPKYLFRKEGQNVTLSCEQNLNHDAMYWYRQDPGQGLRLIYYSQIVNDFQKGDIAEGYSVSREKKESFPLTVTSAQKNPTAFYLCASSIGSGARVGQPQHFGDGTRLSIL.

The chain is built from TRBV4-1 and TRBJ2-7; 10 nucleotides agree with TRBD1. CDR3 length: 14 amino acids. The germline V gene has CDR1 MGHRA and CDR2 YSYEKL. The V and J ends lost 3 bases and 5 bases, in that order; junction bases with no gene match: 4. This CDR3 reads CASSHRQGANEQYF. The CDR3 coding sequence is TGCGCCAGCAGCCACCGACAGGGGGCAAACGAGCAGTACTTC.

This clone was seen only a few times. The CDR3 region has the DNA TGTGCCAGCAGTTTATCTTCCACCGAGGGTTACCTCAATGAGCAGTTCTTC. Protein sequence: CASSLSSTEGYLNEQFF. This chain joins TRBV27 and TRBJ2-1; D perhaps matches TRBD2 (5 bases). V lost 0 bases and J 6 bases, leaving 18 bases between the germline ends. This CDR3 contains 17 residues. From germline, CDR1 is MNHEY and CDR2 SMNVEV (reference sequence).

V and J are TRBV23-1 and TRBJ1-1, with D uncertain. TRBV23-1 is identified as an open reading frame with a role that is uncertain. The CDR3 totals 16 residues. V was cut by 0 bases and J by 1 base, with 12 bases left in between. CDR3 sequence (DNA): TGCGCCAGCAGTCAATCGATCTTGAGGGAGAACACTGAAGCTTTCTTT. This codes for CASSQSILRENTEAFF.

This clone was seen once. The gene calls are TRBV11-2 and TRBJ1-1; 7 bases are a match to TRBD1. The CDR3 extends over 16 amino acids. With 5 bases clipped from V and 1 base from J, the junction kept 10 bases outside the gene matches. Germline V gene data show CDR1 as SGHAT and CDR2 as FQNNGV. CDR3 sequence reads: CASSLIRGAPNTEAFF. As DNA, the CDR3 is TGTGCCAGCAGCCTAATCAGGGGGGCCCCGAACACTGAAGCTTTCTTT.